The entry below gives a single TCR beta chain sequence along with its context. Its antigen is unknown. This sample is drawn from a study of T cell repertoires in cytomegalovirus infection. Trimming removed 1 base from V and 3 bases from J, with 10 bases in between. The CDR3 length is 15 residues. Each CDR3 protein gets one entry after TCRdb re-called the reads with MiXCR. Of approximately 730,000 distinct CDR3 sequences in the sample, 25% to 30% were seen once. The material sequenced was cultured CD8+ T cells from PBMCs, taken from culture after CMV antigen stimulation. This chain connects TRBV12-3 or TRBV12-4 to TRBJ2-1; D may be TRBD2 (5 bases). This TCR was sampled from a human donor in good health (CMV status not recorded). Some clones in this sample may be carry-over from other donors' samples. CDR3 nucleotide sequence: TGTGCCAGCAGTTTAGGGGCTAGCATCTACAATGAGCAGTTCTTC. This codes for CASSLGASIYNEQFF.